The clone carrying this T cell receptor beta chain was found once. These data are taken from a study of blood T cell repertoires in COVID-19. Overall study context: The origin of the acute and convalescent COVID-19 samples was the United States, Italy and Spain. T cells, B-cell-depleted T cells, or PBMCs provided the cDNA or gDNA that served as material.

With 5 bases removed from V and 0 bases from J, the gap between germline ends came to 14 bases. Looked up from germline, CDR1 is SNHLY and CDR2 is FYNNEI. The CDR3 sequence is 16 residues long. How the authors handled the data: How many nucleated cells were present was estimated from reference gene primer amplification. Method: immunoSEQ multiplex PCR; TCRdb's copy keeps in-frame clones and lacks some. V and J calls plus clone size are reproduced from that table; the DNA served to infer D and trimming. The table includes 120,000 to 150,000 clones, over 80% detected once. Material: peripheral blood. This TCR was recovered from a man aged 30-40 years with COVID-19, enrolled during active disease. This chain joins TRBV2 and TRBJ1-3, with D perhaps matching TRBD1 (5 bases). CDR3 sequence (DNA): TGTGCCAGCAGTAATATAGGGACTCCCTCTGGAAACACCATATATTTT. It translates to CASSNIGTPSGNTIYF.